This TCR beta chain was identified in a study of PD-L1 blockade in urothelial cancer. Study details: Once treatment had started, blood was analyzed at 3 weeks (second dose) and again at 6 weeks.

Method: immunoSEQ multiplex PCR; TCRdb's copy keeps in-frame clones and lacks some. The sample lists approximately 52,000 clones, about 85% occurring once. Time point noted: pretreatment peripheral blood. Each individual provided 1 to 8 samples (taken pretreatment and on-treatment). CDR1 GTSNPN and CDR2 SVGIG come from the germline V gene (reference sequence). Trimming left V 0 bases short and J 1 base short, with 12 bases between. There are 15 residues in the CDR3. The receptor was derived from an older man with urothelial cancer. The starting material was PBMCs, obtained around atezolizumab (anti-PD-L1) treatment. The gene calls are TRBV30 and TRBJ1-1, with TRBD1 as a possible D gene (5 bases). CDR3 DNA: TGTGCCTGGAGTGTTCTCGCAGGGTGGAACACTGAAGCTTTCTTT. Translating gives CAWSVLAGWNTEAFF.